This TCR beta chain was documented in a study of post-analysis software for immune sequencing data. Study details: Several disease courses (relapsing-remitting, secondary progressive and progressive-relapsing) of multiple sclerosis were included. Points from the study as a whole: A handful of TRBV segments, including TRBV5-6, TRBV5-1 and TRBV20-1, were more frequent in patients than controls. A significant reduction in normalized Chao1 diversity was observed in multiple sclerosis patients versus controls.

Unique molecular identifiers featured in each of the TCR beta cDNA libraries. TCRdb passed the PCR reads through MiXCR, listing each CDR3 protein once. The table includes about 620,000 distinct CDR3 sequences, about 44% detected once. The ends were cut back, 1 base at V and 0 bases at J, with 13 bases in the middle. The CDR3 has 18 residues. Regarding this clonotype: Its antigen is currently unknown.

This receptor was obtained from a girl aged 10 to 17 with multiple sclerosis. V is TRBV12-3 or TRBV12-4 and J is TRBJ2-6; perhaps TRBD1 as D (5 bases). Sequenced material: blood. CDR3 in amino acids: CASSLVGYRPSGANVLTF. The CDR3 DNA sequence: TGTGCCAGCAGTTTAGTGGGGTACAGGCCCTCTGGGGCCAACGTCCTGACTTTC.